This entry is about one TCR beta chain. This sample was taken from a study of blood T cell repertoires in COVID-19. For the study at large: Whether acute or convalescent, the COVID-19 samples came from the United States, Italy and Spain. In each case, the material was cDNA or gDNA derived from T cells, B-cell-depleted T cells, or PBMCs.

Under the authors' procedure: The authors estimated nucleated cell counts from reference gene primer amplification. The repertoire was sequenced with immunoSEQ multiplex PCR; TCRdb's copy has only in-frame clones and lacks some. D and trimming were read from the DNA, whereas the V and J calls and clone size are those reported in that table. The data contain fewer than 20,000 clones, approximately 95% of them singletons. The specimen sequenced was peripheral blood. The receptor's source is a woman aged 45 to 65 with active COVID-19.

Written as DNA, the CDR3 is TGTGCCAGCAGCTTCGCTAGCGGGACTAACATTCGCGAGCAGTTCTTC. It translates to CASSFASGTNIREQFF. This sequence joins TRBV5-4 and TRBJ2-1; 9 nucleotides line up with TRBD2. V lost 2 bases and J lost 10; bases outside the gene matches: 13. The CDR3 runs 16 residues. CDR1 is SGHNT, CDR2 YYREEE, per germline (reference sequence).